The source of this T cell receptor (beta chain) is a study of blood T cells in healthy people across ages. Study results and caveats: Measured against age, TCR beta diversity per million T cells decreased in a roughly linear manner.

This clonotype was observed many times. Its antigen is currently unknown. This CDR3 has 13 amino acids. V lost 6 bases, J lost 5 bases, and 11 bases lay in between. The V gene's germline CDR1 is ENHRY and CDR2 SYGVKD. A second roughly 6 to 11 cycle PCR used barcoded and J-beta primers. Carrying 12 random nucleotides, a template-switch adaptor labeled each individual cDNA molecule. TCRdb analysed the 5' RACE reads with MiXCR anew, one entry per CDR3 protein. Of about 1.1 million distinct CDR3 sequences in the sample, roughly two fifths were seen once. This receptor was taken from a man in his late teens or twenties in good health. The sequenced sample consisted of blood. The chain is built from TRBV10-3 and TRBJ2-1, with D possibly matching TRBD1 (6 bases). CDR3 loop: CAISKPGDNEQFF. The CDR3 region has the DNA TGTGCCATCAGCAAACCAGGGGACAATGAGCAGTTCTTC.